The next 12 T cell receptor beta chains were all read from a single sample in a study of blood T cell repertoires in COVID-19. The method was immunoSEQ multiplex PCR; TCRdb's version includes in-frame clones alone and lacks a portion of them. The sample lists 110,000 to 150,000 clones; around four fifths were seen once. The source material was peripheral blood. The source is a human donor in a cohort sampled during active COVID-19.

The genes are TRBV7-2 and TRBJ1-3; tentative D call: TRBD1 (5 bases). The V end was cut by 4 bases, the J end by 2 bases, with 9 bases between. Germline values: CDR1 SGHTA, CDR2 FQGNSA. The CDR3 loop spans 14 amino acids. The CDR3 nucleotides are TGTGCCAGCAGCTCGGGACTACCTGGAAACACCATATATTTT. It codes for CASSSGLPGNTIYF.

The chain has TRBV3-1 (or the pseudogene TRBV3-2) and TRBJ2-1, with D possibly matching TRBD1 (5 bases). The V and J ends lost 2 bases and 6 bases respectively, with 11 bases between them. The CDR3 is 14 amino acids. Germline assignment: CDR1 LGHDT and CDR2 YNNKEL (reference sequence). The CDR3, as DNA: TGTGCCAGCAGCCAAACGGCAGGGTCCAATGAGCAGTTCTTC. As protein: CASSQTAGSNEQFF.

This clone was seen once. The V call is TRBV2, the J call TRBJ2-5; TRBD2 aligns across 13 bases. The CDR3 is 15 amino acids. V shed 6 bases and J 5 bases; nucleotides not matched to a gene: 6. Germline V gene data show CDR1 as SNHLY and CDR2 as FYNNEI. The CDR3 reads CASRRTSGSRETQYF. The CDR3 nucleotides are TGTGCCAGCAGAAGGACTAGCGGGAGCCGTGAGACCCAGTACTTC.

V is TRBV6-5 and J is TRBJ2-3, with 8 bases fitting TRBD1. Germline V gene lookup returns CDR1 MNHEY and CDR2 SVGAGI. The CDR3 totals 15 residues. Trimming cost V 8 bases and J 0 bases; bases outside gene matches: 7. CDR3 sequence (DNA): TGTGCCAGCCCGGACAGGGAAATGAGCACAGATACGCAGTATTTT. Its protein is CASPDREMSTDTQYF.

In its sample, this clone was seen once. The genes are TRBV9 and TRBJ1-1; D is unresolved. With 4 bases removed from V and 4 bases from J, the gap between germline ends came to 17 bases. This CDR3 spans 15 amino acids. The germline gives CDR1 SGDLS, CDR2 YYNGEE. The CDR3 nucleotides are TGTGCCAGCAGCCGTGGCCGGTCGGGGTCCACTGAAGCTTTCTTT. Its translation is CASSRGRSGSTEAFF. The complete variable domain, with remaining parts taken from reference TRBV9 and TRBJ1-1, reads DSGVTQTPKHLITATGQRVTLRCSPRSGDLSVYWYQQSLDQGLQFLIQYYNGEERAKGNILERFSAQQFPDLHSELNLSSLELGDSALYFCASSRGRSGSTEAFFGQGTRLTVV.

This sequence joins TRBV10-3 and TRBJ2-3, with D possibly matching TRBD2 (7 bases). CDR3 length equals 15 residues. Germline V gives CDR1 ENHRY, CDR2 SYGVKD. Trimming pared 4 bases from V and 2 bases from J, leaving 13 bases between. The CDR3, as DNA: TGTGCCATCAGTGCTCAGGGGACTAACACAGATACGCAGTATTTT. Protein: CAISAQGTNTDTQYF.

The chain couples TRBV7-3 to TRBJ2-1; 8 nucleotides match TRBD2. The CDR3 loop spans 16 amino acids. Germline values: CDR1 SGHTA, CDR2 FQGTGA. The V gene end was trimmed by 3 bases and the J gene end by 7 bases; junction bases not matched to a gene: 11. The CDR3, as DNA: TGTGCCAGCAGCTTCTCGGGGCTAGCGGGTGGGAATGAGCAGTTCTTC. This sequence encodes CASSFSGLAGGNEQFF.

This clone has only a few counts. V is TRBV5-4 and J is TRBJ2-3, with D tentatively TRBD2 (6 bases). The V end lost 4 bases, the J end lost 0 bases, and 12 bases lay between the germline ends. The CDR3 is 15 amino acids. CDR1 SGHNT and CDR2 YYREEE come from the germline V gene (reference sequence). The CDR3 sequence is CASSPDYRSTDTQYF. In nucleotides, the CDR3 is TGTGCCAGCAGCCCGGACTACCGAAGCACAGATACGCAGTATTTT.

The V call is TRBV28, the J call TRBJ2-3; a possible D gene is TRBD2 (5 bases). The CDR3 totals 14 residues. Trimming pared 3 bases from V and 3 bases from J, leaving 10 bases between. CDR1 MDHEN and CDR2 SYDVKM come from the germline V gene. CDR3 bases: TGTGCCAGCAGTTTCAACGGAGGTACAGATACGCAGTATTTT. Translated, it gives CASSFNGGTDTQYF. Variable domain in full (rest from reference TRBV28 and TRBJ2-3): DVKVTQSSRYLVKRTGEKVFLECVQDMDHENMFWYRQDPGLGLRLIYFSYDVKMKEKGDIPEGYSVSREKKERFSLILESASTNQTSMYLCASSFNGGTDTQYFGPGTRLTVL.

The chain uses TRBV7-2 and TRBJ2-5, with 10 bases aligning to TRBD2. The CDR3 contains 16 residues. CDR1 and CDR2 (germline): SGHTA, FQGNSA. V shed 5 bases and J 5 bases; nucleotides not matched to a gene: 11. The chain's CDR3 is CASSPNPGLATETQYF. The CDR3 region has the DNA TGTGCCAGCAGCCCGAACCCGGGACTAGCGACGGAGACCCAGTACTTC.

This clone was seen a handful of times. The V and J genes are TRBV19 and TRBJ2-2; D not certain. The germline CDR1 and CDR2 sequences are LNHDA and SQIVND (reference sequence). The CDR3 has 15 residues. V was clipped by 1 base and J by 0 bases, with 6 bases between them. CDR3 residues: CASSIAVANTGELFF. The CDR3 bases are TGTGCCAGTAGTATAGCGGTAGCGAACACCGGGGAGCTGTTTTTT.

This rearrangement joins TRBV5-3 to TRBJ2-7; 10 bases are shared with TRBD2. TRBV5-3 is recorded as an ORF, its role being uncertain. This CDR3 is 15 amino acids long. V gave up 6 bases and J gave up 6 bases; unmatched junction bases: 12. Written as DNA, the CDR3 is TGTGCCAGAAATTTCCCTAGCGGGAGATTCTGCGAGCAGTACTTC. Protein sequence: CARNFPSGRFCEQYF.